The 9 T cell receptor beta chains below all came from one sample that was sequenced in a study of cytomegalovirus exposure and HLA in healthy donors. Researchers ran the PCR with 60 Vbeta and 13 Jbeta primers. TCRdb's table, derived via immunoSEQ multiplex PCR, lists solely in-frame clones and lacks some. The table has around 44,000 clones, about 90% seen once. Sequenced input: PBMCs. The receptors originated from a woman aged 40 to 50 in good health and CMV-seropositive.

The chain employs TRBV6-6 and TRBJ1-5; 10 bases map to TRBD1. With 5 bases clipped from V and 7 bases from J, the junction kept 8 bases outside the gene matches. From germline, CDR1 is MNHNY and CDR2 SVGAGI (reference sequence). The CDR3 extends over 15 amino acids. The CDR3 here is CASSVGTGVAQPQHF. CDR3 DNA: TGTGCCAGCAGTGTTGGGACAGGGGTAGCACAGCCCCAGCATTTT.

This chain links TRBV19 with TRBJ2-1; 7 bases align to TRBD2. V dropped 4 bases and J dropped 4; count of bases not matched to a gene: 13. CDR3 length: 17 residues. CDR1 and CDR2 (germline): LNHDA, SQIVND (reference sequence). Here the CDR3 DNA reads TGTGCCAGTAGTAGTCTTCTCGCTAGCGGTTTATACAATGAGCAGTTCTTC. Encoded protein: CASSSLLASGLYNEQFF. Full variable domain (remainder filled in from reference TRBV19 and TRBJ2-1): DGGITQSPKYLFRKEGQNVTLSCEQNLNHDAMYWYRQDPGQGLRLIYYSQIVNDFQKGDIAEGYSVSREKKESFPLTVTSAQKNPTAFYLCASSSLLASGLYNEQFFGPGTRLTVL.

This chain links TRBV19 with TRBJ2-2; 11 nucleotides match TRBD2. The trim removed 4 bases at V and 4 bases at J, leaving 5 bases unmatched. Germline CDR1 LNHDA, CDR2 SQIVND (reference sequence). The CDR3 has 16 residues. In DNA, the CDR3 is TGTGCCAGTAGTAGGGGGACTAGCGGAGGCACCGGGGAGCTGTTTTTT. This translates into CASSRGTSGGTGELFF.

The rearrangement links TRBV5-1 to TRBJ1-2, with 9 bases identical to TRBD1. Unmatched junction bases numbered 14, after V lost 1 base and J lost 7 bases. Germline assignment: CDR1 SGHRS and CDR2 YFSETQ. The CDR3 totals 17 residues. This chain's CDR3 is CASSLTGGELFFGGYTF. For the CDR3, the DNA is TGCGCCAGCAGCTTGACAGGGGGCGAGCTCTTTTTCGGTGGCTACACCTTC.

CDR3 amino acids: CATNTGRDRGWTEAFF. DNA for the CDR3: TGTGCCACCAATACCGGCCGGGACAGGGGTTGGACTGAAGCTTTCTTT. V gene TRBV19 combines with J gene TRBJ1-1, with TRBD1 matching over 10 bases. CDR1 is LNHDA, CDR2 SQIVND, per germline (reference sequence). The V and J ends lost 10 bases and 5 bases, in that order; junction bases with no gene match: 16. CDR3 length equals 16 residues. Drawing the rest from reference TRBV19 and TRBJ1-1, the complete variable domain is DGGITQSPKYLFRKEGQNVTLSCEQNLNHDAMYWYRQDPGQGLRLIYYSQIVNDFQKGDIAEGYSVSREKKESFPLTVTSAQKNPTAFYLCATNTGRDRGWTEAFFGQGTRLTVV.

There are a few counts of this clone. This chain links TRBV7-6 with TRBJ1-2; TRBD1 agrees at 7 bases. The J segment lost 5 bases and the V segment lost 0 bases, leaving 15 bases of the junction unmatched. The V gene's germline CDR1 is SGHVS and CDR2 FNYEAQ. The CDR3 length is 18 residues. In DNA form, the CDR3 reads TGTGCCAGCAGCTTAGCGGATCGTGGGACAGACTATAGTTATGGCTACACCTTC. Its translation: CASSLADRGTDYSYGYTF.

The genes are TRBV7-2 and TRBJ2-1; 8 nucleotides agree with TRBD1. V dropped 5 bases and J dropped 4; count of bases not matched to a gene: 10. The length of the CDR3 is 16 residues. Germline assignment: CDR1 SGHTA and CDR2 FQGNSA. The CDR3 reads CASSLLGTGRYNEQFF. The CDR3 nucleotides are TGTGCCAGCAGCCTCCTCGGGACAGGAAGGTACAATGAGCAGTTCTTC.

The V call is TRBV7-9, the J call TRBJ2-7; weak D call: TRBD1 (6 bases). Germline V gene data show CDR1 as SEHNR and CDR2 as FQNEAQ (reference sequence). The CDR3 extends over 14 amino acids. V gave up 3 bases and J gave up 3 bases, with 12 bases separating them. The CDR3 DNA reads TGTGCCAGCAGCTTTCAACAGGGCATCTACGAGCAGTACTTC. It codes for CASSFQQGIYEQYF.

This rearrangement joins TRBV28 to TRBJ1-4; tentative D call: TRBD1 (6 bases). Germline V lookup: CDR1 MDHEN, CDR2 SYDVKM. CDR3 length: 16 residues. V was pared by 3 bases and J by 3 bases, with 14 bases between. The CDR3 sequence: CASSLHTGSSNEKLFF. CDR3 nucleotides: TGTGCCAGCAGTTTGCATACAGGGTCGTCTAATGAAAAACTGTTTTTT.